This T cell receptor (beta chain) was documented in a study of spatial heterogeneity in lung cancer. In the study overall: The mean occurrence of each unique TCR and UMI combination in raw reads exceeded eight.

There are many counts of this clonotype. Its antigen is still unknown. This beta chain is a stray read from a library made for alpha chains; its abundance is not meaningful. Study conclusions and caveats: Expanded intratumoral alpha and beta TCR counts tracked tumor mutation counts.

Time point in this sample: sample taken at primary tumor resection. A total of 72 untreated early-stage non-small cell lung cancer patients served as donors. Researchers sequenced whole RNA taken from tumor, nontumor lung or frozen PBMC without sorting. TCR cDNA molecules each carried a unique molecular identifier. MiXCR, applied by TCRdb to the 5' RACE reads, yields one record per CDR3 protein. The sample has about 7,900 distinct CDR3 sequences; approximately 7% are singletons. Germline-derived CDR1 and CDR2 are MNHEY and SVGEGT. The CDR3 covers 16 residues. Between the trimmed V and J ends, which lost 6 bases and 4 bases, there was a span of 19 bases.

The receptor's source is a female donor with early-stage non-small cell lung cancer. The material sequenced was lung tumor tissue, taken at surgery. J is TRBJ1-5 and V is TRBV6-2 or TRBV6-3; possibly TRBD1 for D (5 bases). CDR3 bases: TGTGCCAGCAGCCTCTCGACAGCCCGGGGAAATCAGCCCCAGCATTTT. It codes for CASSLSTARGNQPQHF.